Each of the 17 T cell receptor beta chains below was sequenced from the same sample in a study of CD8 T cells in ankylosing spondylitis. General observations from the study: A TCR beta motif made of 7 to 9 highly homologous variants seemed typical of ankylosing spondylitis blood.

The antigens of these receptors remain unknown. TCRdb used MiXCR to reprocess the 5' RACE reads, holding one entry per CDR3 protein. The data hold approximately 500,000 distinct CDR3 sequences, with 10% to 15% observed a single time. The sample comprised blood, either unsorted or a sorted T cell fraction (not recorded which). Every receptor here comes from a male donor with ankylosing spondylitis.

At least ten counts were recorded for this clonotype. The chain carries TRBV5-6 and TRBJ2-3; D is undetermined. The CDR3 is made up of 14 amino acids. The ends were cut back, 1 base at V and 3 bases at J, with 9 bases in the middle. Germline CDR1 reads SGHDT; CDR2 reads YYEEEE. Written as DNA, the CDR3 is TGTGCCAGCAGCTTGCCTCGGAGAACAGATACGCAGTATTTT. It translates to CASSLPRRTDTQYF.

This clonotype was detected only a few times. The gene calls are TRBV7-9 and TRBJ2-3; 8 nucleotides line up with TRBD1. Germline lookup yields CDR1 SEHNR and CDR2 FQNEAQ (reference sequence). Unmatched junction bases numbered 8, after V lost 5 bases and J lost 1 base. The CDR3 loop spans 16 amino acids. This CDR3 reads CASSPQGAWGTDTQYF. For the CDR3, the DNA is TGTGCCAGCAGCCCCCAGGGGGCGTGGGGCACAGATACGCAGTATTTT.

This clonotype was seen a handful of times. The chain is built from TRBV29-1 and TRBJ2-1; D possibly corresponds to TRBD1 (6 bases). The CDR3 is 13 residues long. V lost 6 bases to trimming and J lost 0 bases, with 9 bases between them. The V gene's germline CDR1 is SQVTM and CDR2 ANQGSEA. The CDR3 is CSVWDTSYNEQFF. In DNA form, the CDR3 reads TGCAGCGTATGGGACACCTCCTACAATGAGCAGTTCTTC.

In its sample, this clonotype was seen many times. The chain uses TRBV5-1 and TRBJ2-7; 9 nucleotides match TRBD1. V dropped 3 bases and J dropped 2; count of bases not matched to a gene: 3. The CDR3 consists of 14 residues. Per the germline V gene, CDR1 is SGHRS and CDR2 is YFSETQ. CDR3 sequence (DNA): TGCGCCAGCAGCTGGCGGGACAGGGCCTACGAGCAGTACTTC. This sequence encodes CASSWRDRAYEQYF.

This clonotype appeared many times. The rearrangement links TRBV5-1 to TRBJ2-7; 9 nucleotides match TRBD1. The V and J ends lost 4 bases and 7 bases, in that order; junction bases with no gene match: 6. Germline V gives CDR1 SGHRS, CDR2 YFSETQ. This CDR3 has 13 residues. In DNA form, the CDR3 reads TGCGCCAGCAGCGAGTACAGGGGGCTGGAGCAGTACGTC. It codes for CASSEYRGLEQYV.

The genes are TRBV7-2 and TRBJ1-1; TRBD1 is a possible D gene (6 bases). Looked up from germline, CDR1 is SGHTA and CDR2 is FQGNSA. The V and J ends lost 5 bases and 7 bases respectively, with 17 bases between them. CDR3 length: 14 amino acids. The CDR3 is CASSPRAGALEAFF. DNA of the CDR3: TGTGCCAGCAGCCCACGAGCGGGGGCACTTGAAGCTTTCTTT.

This clonotype was counted between two and nine times. This sequence joins TRBV3-1 and TRBJ2-5; D is uncertain. This CDR3 is built from 11 residues. The V gene lost 4 bases and the J gene lost 7 bases, with 7 bases spanning the gap. Germline V gene lookup returns CDR1 LGHDT and CDR2 YNNKEL (reference sequence). DNA for the CDR3: TGTGCCAGCAGCCTAACTGGGACCCAGTACTTC. Its translation: CASSLTGTQYF.

This clonotype was observed many times. The V and J genes are TRBV5-6 and TRBJ2-1; D is perhaps TRBD1 (6 bases). Per germline, CDR1 SGHDT and CDR2 YYEEEE. Trimming took 2 bases from V and 2 from J, leaving 11 bases between them. This CDR3 region has 15 residues. The DNA of the CDR3 is TGTGCCAGCAGCTTAGGGACATTCACCTACAATGAGCAGTTCTTC. This gives the protein CASSLGTFTYNEQFF.

This clonotype came up a few times. The chain joins TRBV11-2 to TRBJ2-2; D possibly corresponds to TRBD2 (6 bases). V was trimmed by 3 bases and J by 3 bases, leaving 11 bases between them. Germline V gene lookup returns CDR1 SGHAT and CDR2 FQNNGV. The length of the CDR3 is 15 residues. CDR3 nucleotides: TGTGCCAGCAGCTTCGGGACTTACGACACCGGGGAGCTGTTTTTT. Its protein product is CASSFGTYDTGELFF.

This clonotype has a handful of counts. The V and J genes are TRBV12-3 or TRBV12-4 and TRBJ2-7; D is ambiguous. The CDR3 has 15 amino acids. V dropped 5 bases and J dropped 2 bases, with 16 bases sitting between them. DNA of the CDR3: TGTGCCAGCAGTAACCCGGGTATTTATACCTACGAGCAGTACTTC. The encoded protein is CASSNPGIYTYEQYF.

This clonotype was recorded a few times. J is TRBJ2-3 and V is TRBV20-1; D tentatively fits TRBD1 or TRBD2 (5 bases each). The V end was cut by 2 bases, the J end by 0 bases, with 12 bases between. Germline V gene sequence: CDR1 DFQATT, CDR2 SNEGSKA (reference sequence). The CDR3 is made up of 15 amino acids. CDR3 loop: CSARQGRFSTDTQYF. The CDR3 DNA sequence: TGCAGTGCTAGACAGGGACGTTTTAGCACAGATACGCAGTATTTT.

This clonotype was seen at least ten times. The rearrangement uses TRBV5-1 and TRBJ2-2; the D gene is possibly TRBD2 (5 bases). In germline, CDR1 is SGHRS, CDR2 YFSETQ. V dropped 2 bases and J dropped 4 bases, with 15 bases sitting between them. CDR3 length equals 16 residues. The CDR3 loop is CASSFWRGRSTGELFF. The CDR3 DNA is TGCGCCAGCAGCTTTTGGCGTGGGAGAAGCACCGGGGAGCTGTTTTTT.

This clonotype was seen a handful of times. This chain uses TRBV18 with TRBJ1-2; D ambiguous. The CDR3 length is 18 residues. V lost 1 base, J lost 0 bases, and 18 bases lay in between. Germline CDR1 and CDR2: KGHSH and LQKENI. The CDR3 spells CASSPRELLYEANYGYTF. The DNA of the CDR3 is TGTGCCAGCTCACCACGAGAATTACTATACGAAGCTAACTATGGCTACACCTTC.

The chain has TRBV11-2 and TRBJ2-4, with a weak D call TRBD2 (5 bases). CDR3 length: 12 amino acids. Per the germline V gene, CDR1 is SGHAT and CDR2 is FQNNGV. Trimming took 4 bases from V and 10 from J, leaving 11 bases between them. CDR3 residues: CASSSGGDIQYF. The CDR3 region has the DNA TGTGCCAGCAGCTCAGGAGGCGATATTCAGTACTTC.

This chain joins TRBV4-2 and TRBJ1-5, with D possibly matching TRBD1 (6 bases). The germline V and J ends were trimmed by 2 bases and 4 bases, with 12 bases remaining between them. The CDR3 covers 15 residues. Germline V gene lookup returns CDR1 LGHNA and CDR2 YNFKEQ. The CDR3 loop reads CASSQPTGNNQPQHF. Written as DNA, the CDR3 is TGTGCCAGCAGCCAACCAACAGGGAATAATCAGCCCCAGCATTTT.

This clonotype was detected only a few times. CDR3: CSAVREEAFF. The DNA of the CDR3 is TGCAGTGCTGTTAGGGAGGAAGCTTTCTTT. The chain uses TRBV20-1 and TRBJ1-1; D remains unclear. The CDR3 is made up of 10 amino acids. Germline CDR1 reads DFQATT; CDR2 reads SNEGSKA (reference sequence). With 5 bases removed from V and 8 bases from J, the gap between germline ends came to 9 bases.

This clonotype has more than one count but fewer than ten. V gene TRBV27 combines with J gene TRBJ1-2; the match to TRBD1 covers 9 bases. J gave up 8 bases and V 2 bases, and 15 bases lay outside the gene matches. The CDR3 loop spans 17 amino acids. CDR1 is MNHEY, CDR2 SMNVEV, per germline (reference sequence). The CDR3 nucleotides read TGTGCCAGCAGTTTAGGGAGCTACAGGGGGCCCCTGGGGGGCTACACCTTC. This codes for CASSLGSYRGPLGGYTF.